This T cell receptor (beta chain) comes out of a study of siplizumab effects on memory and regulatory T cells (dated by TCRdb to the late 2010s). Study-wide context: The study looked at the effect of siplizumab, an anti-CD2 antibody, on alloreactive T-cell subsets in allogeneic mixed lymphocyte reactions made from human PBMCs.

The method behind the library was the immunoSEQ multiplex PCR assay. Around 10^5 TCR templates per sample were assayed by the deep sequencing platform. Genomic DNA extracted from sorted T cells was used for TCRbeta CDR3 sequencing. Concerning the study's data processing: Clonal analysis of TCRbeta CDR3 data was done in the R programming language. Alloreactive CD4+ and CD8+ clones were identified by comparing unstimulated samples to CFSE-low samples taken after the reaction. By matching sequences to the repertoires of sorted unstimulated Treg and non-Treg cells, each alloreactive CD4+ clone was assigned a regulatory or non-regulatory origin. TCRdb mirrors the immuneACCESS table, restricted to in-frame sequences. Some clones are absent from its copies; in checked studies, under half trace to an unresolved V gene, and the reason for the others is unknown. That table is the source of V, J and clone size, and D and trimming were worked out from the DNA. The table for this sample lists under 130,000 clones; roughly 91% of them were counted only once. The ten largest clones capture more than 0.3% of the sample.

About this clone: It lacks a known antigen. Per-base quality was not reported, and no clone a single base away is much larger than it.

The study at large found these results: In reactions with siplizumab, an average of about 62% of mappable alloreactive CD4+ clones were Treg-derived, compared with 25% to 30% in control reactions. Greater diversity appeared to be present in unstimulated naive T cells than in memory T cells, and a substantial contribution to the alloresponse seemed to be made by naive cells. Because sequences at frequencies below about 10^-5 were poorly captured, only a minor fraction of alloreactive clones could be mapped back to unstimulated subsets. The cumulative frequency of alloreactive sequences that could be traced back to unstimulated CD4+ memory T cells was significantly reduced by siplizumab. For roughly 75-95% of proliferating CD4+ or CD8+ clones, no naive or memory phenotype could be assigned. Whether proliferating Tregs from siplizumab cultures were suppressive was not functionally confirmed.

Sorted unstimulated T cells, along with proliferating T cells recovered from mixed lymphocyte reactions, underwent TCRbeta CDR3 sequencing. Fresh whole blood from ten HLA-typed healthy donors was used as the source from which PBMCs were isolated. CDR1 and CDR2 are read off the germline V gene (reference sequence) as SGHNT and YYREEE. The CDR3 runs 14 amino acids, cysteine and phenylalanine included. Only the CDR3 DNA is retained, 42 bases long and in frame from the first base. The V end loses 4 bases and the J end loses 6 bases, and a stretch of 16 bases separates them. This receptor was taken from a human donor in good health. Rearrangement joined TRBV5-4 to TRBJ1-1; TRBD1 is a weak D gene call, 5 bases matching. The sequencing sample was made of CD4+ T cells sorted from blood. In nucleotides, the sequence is TGTGCCAGCAGCAGCATCGGGGGAGTCTCTGAAGCTTTCTTT. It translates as CASSSIGGVSEAFF. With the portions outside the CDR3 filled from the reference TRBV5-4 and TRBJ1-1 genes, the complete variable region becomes ETGVTQSPTHLIKTRGQQVTLRCSSQSGHNTVSWYQQALGQGPQFIFQYYREEENGRGNFPPRFSGLQFPNYSSELNVNALELDDSALYLCASSSIGGVSEAFFGQGTRLTVV.